The clone carrying this TCR beta chain showed up just a few times. What it binds is not known. The assay was immunoSEQ multiplex PCR, and TCRdb's table has in-frame clones only and misses some. The data show 60,000 to 70,000 clones, 80% seen once. The data belong to a study of OX40 agonist ivuxolimab in advanced cancers. Losses at the gene ends were 3 bases for V and 6 bases for J; bases not matched to a gene: 3. Germline CDR1 KGHSH, CDR2 LQKENI. This CDR3 contains 14 residues. Patients with a history of autoimmune disease or on systemic immunosuppression were excluded. Study conclusions and caveats: CD4+ and CD8+ blood T cells expanded clonally by week 6 at 0.1 to 3.0 mg/kg. Nonresponders, in some cases, also had low normalized T-cell clonal expansion.

The sequence derives from an adult with an advanced solid tumor such as melanoma, head and neck, liver or kidney cancer. The chain combines TRBV18 with TRBJ2-3; TRBD1 aligns across 10 bases. Material: CD4+ or CD8+ T cells sorted from blood, obtained in a trial of the OX40 agonist ivuxolimab. The CDR3 loop reads CASSPTGGKDTQYF. DNA of the CDR3: TGTGCCAGCTCACCGACAGGGGGCAAGGATACGCAGTATTTT.